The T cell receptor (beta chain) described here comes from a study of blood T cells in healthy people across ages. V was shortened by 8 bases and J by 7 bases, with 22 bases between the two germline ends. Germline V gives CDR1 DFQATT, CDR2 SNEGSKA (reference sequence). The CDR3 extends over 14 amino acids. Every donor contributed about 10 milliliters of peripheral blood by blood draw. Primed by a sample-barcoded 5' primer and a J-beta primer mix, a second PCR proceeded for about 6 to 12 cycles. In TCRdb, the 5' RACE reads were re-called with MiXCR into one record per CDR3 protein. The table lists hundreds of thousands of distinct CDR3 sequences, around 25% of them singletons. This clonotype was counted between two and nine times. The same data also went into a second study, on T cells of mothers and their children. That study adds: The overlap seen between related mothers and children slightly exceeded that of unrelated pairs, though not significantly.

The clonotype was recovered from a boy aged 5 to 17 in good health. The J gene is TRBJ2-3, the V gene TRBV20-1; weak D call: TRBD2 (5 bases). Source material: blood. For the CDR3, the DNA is TGCAGTTCCAGACCGGGAAAGGGAATAAATACGCAGTATTTT. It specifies CSSRPGKGINTQYF.